This T cell receptor beta chain is from a study of blood T cell repertoires in COVID-19. The overall study: Researchers got acute and convalescent COVID-19 samples from the United States, Italy and Spain. PBMCs, B-cell-depleted T cells, or T cells provided the cDNA or gDNA that made up the material.

CDR1 and CDR2 (germline): MNHEY, SVGAGI. Trimming took 6 bases from V and 5 from J, leaving 11 bases between them. The length of the CDR3 is 12 residues. Under the authors' procedure: Quantification of nucleated cells was approximated via reference gene primer amplification. Sequencing used immunoSEQ multiplex PCR; TCRdb keeps in-frame clones, though not all of them. V and J calls and clone size are copied from that table; D and trimming were computed from the DNA. Altogether tens of thousands of clones are present, approximately 87% being singletons, with the ten largest covering about a quarter. This sequence joins TRBV6-5 and TRBJ2-7, with D perhaps TRBD1 (5 bases). The source material was peripheral blood. The TCR sequence derives from a human donor with active COVID-19. The donor label of this sample is uncertain. The CDR3 spells CASRNGRDEQYF. As DNA, the CDR3 is TGTGCCAGCAGAAATGGCAGGGACGAGCAGTACTTC.